Detailed here is one T cell receptor (beta chain). These data are taken from a study of blood T cell repertoires in COVID-19. The wider study: Samples taken during acute and convalescent COVID-19 were collected in the United States, Italy and Spain.

The authors' processing: From reference gene primer amplification, estimates of nucleated cell counts were derived. TCRdb keeps only in-frame clones here, not all; method: immunoSEQ multiplex PCR. V, J and clone size reflect that table, while D and trimming were determined from the DNA. The sample lists hundreds of thousands of clones; about 90% were seen once. The CDR3 spans 16 residues. Looked up from germline, CDR1 is SGHRS and CDR2 is YFSETQ. Trimming took off 0 bases at V and 7 bases at J, with 19 bases between the two ends. The TCR sequence derives from a woman aged 40 to 50 who had recovered from COVID-19. The sequenced sample was peripheral blood. The chain links TRBV5-1 to TRBJ1-2, with D uncertain. Here the CDR3 DNA reads TGCGCCAGCAGCTTGGATTTAGCGGCGGATCTATCTGGCTACACCTTC. Translating it yields CASSLDLAADLSGYTF.